A single sample is the source of the 20 T cell receptor beta chains below, sequenced in a study of blood T cell repertoires in COVID-19 (dated by TCRdb to about 2020). The library relied on the immunoSEQ multiplex PCR assay. The source is immuneACCESS, and TCRdb retained only in-frame sequences with V and J called. Part of the clones is not carried over; for the studies checked, unresolved V genes explain less than half of this, and the remainder is unexplained. The sample yields about 170,000 clones; around 79% were counted once. In total, the top ten clones hold roughly 19% of the sample. The sequencing input was PBMCs or T cells enriched from blood (not recorded which). All receptors come from a woman between 65 and 79 years old in a cohort exposed to, infected with or recovered from COVID-19 (not recorded which).

The chain carries TRBV4-2 and TRBJ1-4; D might be TRBD1 (5 bases). This CDR3 spans 17 amino acids. V lost 4 bases to trimming and J lost 3 bases, with 18 bases between them. Germline V gene data show CDR1 as LGHNA and CDR2 as YNFKEQ. The DNA for the CDR3 is TGTGCCAGCAGCCTCGGAGAAGGGGCGGGGGCTAATGAAAAACTGTTTTTT. This codes for CASSLGEGAGANEKLFF.

The chain employs TRBV18 and TRBJ2-1, with TRBD1 identical over 10 bases. V was clipped by 1 base and J by 15 bases; unmatched bases: 12. Germline values: CDR1 KGHSH, CDR2 LQKENI. The CDR3 has 15 residues. CDR3 DNA: TGTGCCAGCTCACCACGGGACAGGGGATGGGATCTGCGGTTCTTC. Translated: CASSPRDRGWDLRFF.

The J gene is TRBJ2-1, the V gene TRBV12-3 or TRBV12-4; D perhaps matches TRBD2 (5 bases). Trimming shortened V by 6 bases and J by 8 bases, and 11 bases separated the two germline ends. CDR3 length: 12 residues. CDR3 coding DNA: TGTGCCAGCAGCCAGCCCGGGGATGAGCAGTTCTTC. It yields the protein CASSQPGDEQFF.

As DNA, the CDR3 is TGTGCCAGTAGTCTATCAAGGGGACAGGGGGCCACCGGGGAGCTGTTTTTT. The encoded protein is CASSLSRGQGATGELFF. The V call is TRBV19, the J call TRBJ2-2; 12 nucleotides agree with TRBD1. Per germline, CDR1 LNHDA and CDR2 SQIVND (reference sequence). Germline trimming cut 5 bases from V and 4 bases from J; bases unmatched to any gene: 8. The CDR3 length is 17 residues.

The gene calls are TRBV15 and TRBJ2-6, with D possibly TRBD1 on 5 matching bases. This CDR3 contains 13 residues. The germline V gene has CDR1 LNHNV and CDR2 YYDKDF (reference sequence). The ends were cut back, 0 bases at V and 9 bases at J, with 6 bases in the middle. The CDR3 region is CATSRDGHNVLTF. The DNA for the CDR3 is TGTGCCACCAGCAGAGACGGACACAACGTCCTGACTTTC.

V usage is TRBV19 and J usage is TRBJ2-1; D remains unclear. Germline CDR1 LNHDA, CDR2 SQIVND (reference sequence). V lost 3 bases and J lost 4, with 19 bases in between. The CDR3 runs 17 residues. The CDR3 DNA is TGTGCCAGTAGTATGCCTCCTACTCTGGTACCGTACAATGAGCAGTTCTTC. Translating gives CASSMPPTLVPYNEQFF.

This clone appeared a few times. The V gene is TRBV14, the J gene TRBJ2-6; no firm D call. V lost 3 bases to trimming and J lost 1 base, with 4 bases between them. The CDR3 loop spans 14 amino acids. Germline V lookup: CDR1 SGHDN, CDR2 FVKESK. The CDR3 spells CASSQRSGANVLTF. The CDR3 DNA sequence: TGTGCCAGCAGCCAGAGGTCTGGGGCCAACGTCCTGACTTTC.

The chain carries TRBV6-2 or TRBV6-3 and TRBJ2-7, with 8 bases identical to TRBD1. The V segment lost 6 bases and the J segment 2 bases; nucleotides outside the gene matches: 9. Germline V gives CDR1 MNHEY, CDR2 SVGEGT. This CDR3 spans 15 amino acids. CDR3 protein: CASSPIRQGPYEQYF. As DNA, the CDR3 is TGTGCCAGCAGCCCGATCAGACAGGGGCCCTACGAGCAGTACTTC.

The gene calls are TRBV18 and TRBJ2-7; D ambiguous. CDR3 size: 14 residues. Germline V CDR1 and CDR2: KGHSH, LQKENI. Trimming shortened V by 3 bases and J by 2 bases, and 11 bases separated the two germline ends. The CDR3 loop reads CASSPSRVTYEQYF. CDR3 coding DNA: TGTGCCAGCTCACCCTCCCGGGTTACCTACGAGCAGTACTTC.

A few counts support this clone. The chain combines TRBV19 with TRBJ2-7; weak D call: TRBD1 (6 bases). The CDR3 consists of 16 residues. The germline CDR1 and CDR2 sequences are LNHDA and SQIVND (reference sequence). Trimming pared 7 bases from V and 6 bases from J, leaving 25 bases between. The CDR3 DNA sequence: TGTGCCAGTACCCCAGGTTTTGGCAGGGGTGAAGCCGAGCAGTACTTC. Its protein is CASTPGFGRGEAEQYF.

The V call is TRBV5-1, the J call TRBJ1-1, with D possibly matching TRBD1 (6 bases). V gave up 0 bases and J gave up 8 bases, with 14 bases separating them. Germline assignment: CDR1 SGHRS and CDR2 YFSETQ. The CDR3 spans 14 residues. The CDR3 sequence is CASSLVSLGGEAFF. The CDR3 coding sequence is TGCGCCAGCAGCTTGGTGAGCCTTGGGGGCGAAGCTTTCTTT.

The gene calls are TRBV4-2 and TRBJ2-5; a weak D match, TRBD2 (5 bases). The CDR3 runs 13 residues. Germline CDR1 is LGHNA and CDR2 is YNFKEQ. With 0 bases removed from V and 5 bases from J, the gap between germline ends came to 7 bases. In nucleotides, the CDR3 is TGTGCCAGCAGCCAAGATCCGGGGGAGACCCAGTACTTC. It specifies CASSQDPGETQYF.

The chain recombines TRBV9 with TRBJ2-7, with D perhaps TRBD1 (6 bases). Looked up from germline, CDR1 is SGDLS and CDR2 is YYNGEE. V was pared by 4 bases and J by 3 bases, with 17 bases between. The CDR3 consists of 15 residues. The CDR3 sequence is CASSRGGAWNYEQYF. In DNA form, the CDR3 reads TGTGCCAGCAGCCGAGGGGGTGCGTGGAACTACGAGCAGTACTTC. Filled out from reference TRBV9 and TRBJ2-7, the complete variable domain reads DSGVTQTPKHLITATGQRVTLRCSPRSGDLSVYWYQQSLDQGLQFLIQYYNGEERAKGNILERFSAQQFPDLHSELNLSSLELGDSALYFCASSRGGAWNYEQYFGPGTRLTVT.

This clone occurred a few times. The chain uses TRBV10-1 and TRBJ1-1, with 8 bases matching TRBD1. This CDR3 comprises 13 residues. The V gene end was trimmed by 8 bases and the J gene end by 3 bases; junction bases not matched to a gene: 5. Germline CDR1 reads WNHNN; CDR2 reads SYGVQD (reference sequence). For the CDR3, the DNA is TGCGCCAGCGAGACAGGGGCTGACACTGAAGCTTTCTTT. Translated, it gives CASETGADTEAFF.

The rearrangement uses TRBV5-1 and TRBJ2-5, with 12 positions matching TRBD2. Germline V gene data show CDR1 as SGHRS and CDR2 as YFSETQ. The CDR3 spans 17 residues. J was trimmed by 6 bases and V by 4 bases; bases with no gene match: 13. The DNA of the CDR3 is TGCGCCAGCAGCCTCTCGCCTAGCGGGAGGGCCAAAAAGACCCAGTACTTC. This translates into CASSLSPSGRAKKTQYF. Supplemented by reference TRBV5-1 and TRBJ2-5, the full variable domain reads KAGVTQTPRYLIKTRGQQVTLSCSPISGHRSVSWYQQTPGQGLQFLFEYFSETQRNKGNFPGRFSGRQFSNSRSEMNVSTLELGDSALYLCASSLSPSGRAKKTQYFGPGTRLLVL.

The chain couples TRBV7-2 to TRBJ1-2; TRBD1 aligns across 7 bases. The CDR3 covers 15 residues. Germline lookup yields CDR1 SGHTA and CDR2 FQGNSA. The junction had 7 bases not matched to a gene; V was cut back by 2 bases and J by 4 bases. The CDR3 spells CASSLMGGQLYGYTF. Here the CDR3 DNA reads TGTGCCAGCAGCTTAATGGGGGGACAGCTCTATGGCTACACCTTC.

This chain joins TRBV7-3 and TRBJ2-3; D perhaps matches TRBD2 (5 bases). Germline lookup yields CDR1 SGHTA and CDR2 FQGTGA. V lost 6 bases to trimming and J lost 1 base, with 14 bases between them. The length of the CDR3 is 15 residues. The CDR3 loop reads CASREAAIGTDTQYF. In DNA form, the CDR3 reads TGTGCCAGCAGAGAAGCGGCCATCGGCACAGATACGCAGTATTTT.

This chain connects TRBV27 to TRBJ2-1; D not resolved. V dropped 5 bases and J dropped 9 bases, with 17 bases sitting between them. CDR1 and CDR2 from the germline V gene are MNHEY and SMNVEV (reference sequence). The CDR3 spans 14 residues. The DNA for the CDR3 is TGTGCCAGCAGTCGATCAGATAGTGGCGGTGAGCAGTTCTTC. Its protein is CASSRSDSGGEQFF.

This clone came up a few times. V usage is TRBV15 and J usage is TRBJ2-1; 8 bases fit TRBD2. CDR1 and CDR2 from the germline V gene are LNHNV and YYDKDF (reference sequence). The CDR3 is 16 amino acids. V shed 0 bases, J shed 8 bases, and the junction held 9 bases outside the gene matches. CDR3 coding DNA: TGTGCCACCAGCAGAGATAACCTAGCGGGTCGGGATGAGCAGTTCTTC. It translates to CATSRDNLAGRDEQFF.

In regard to this clone: Different DNA sequences within this sample yield the same CDR3. The chain couples TRBV18 to TRBJ1-1; TRBD1 matches 10 bases. V lost 4 bases, J lost 4 bases, and 0 bases stayed unmatched. Germline CDR1 and CDR2: KGHSH and LQKENI. This CDR3 has 13 residues. Written as DNA, the CDR3 is TGTGCCAGCTCACGGACAGGGGGCACTGAAGCTTTCTTT. Its translation: CASSRTGGTEAFF.